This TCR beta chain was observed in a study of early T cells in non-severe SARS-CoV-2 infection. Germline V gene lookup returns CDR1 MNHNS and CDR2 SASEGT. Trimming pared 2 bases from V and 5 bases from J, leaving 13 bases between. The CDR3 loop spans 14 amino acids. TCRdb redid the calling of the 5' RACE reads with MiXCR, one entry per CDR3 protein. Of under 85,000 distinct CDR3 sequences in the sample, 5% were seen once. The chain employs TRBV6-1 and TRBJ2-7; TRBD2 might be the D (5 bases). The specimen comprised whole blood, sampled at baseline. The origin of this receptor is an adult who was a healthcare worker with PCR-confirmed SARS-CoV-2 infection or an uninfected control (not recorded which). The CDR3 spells CASSESGRSHEQYF. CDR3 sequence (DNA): TGTGCCAGCAGTGAAAGCGGCAGGTCCCACGAGCAGTACTTC.